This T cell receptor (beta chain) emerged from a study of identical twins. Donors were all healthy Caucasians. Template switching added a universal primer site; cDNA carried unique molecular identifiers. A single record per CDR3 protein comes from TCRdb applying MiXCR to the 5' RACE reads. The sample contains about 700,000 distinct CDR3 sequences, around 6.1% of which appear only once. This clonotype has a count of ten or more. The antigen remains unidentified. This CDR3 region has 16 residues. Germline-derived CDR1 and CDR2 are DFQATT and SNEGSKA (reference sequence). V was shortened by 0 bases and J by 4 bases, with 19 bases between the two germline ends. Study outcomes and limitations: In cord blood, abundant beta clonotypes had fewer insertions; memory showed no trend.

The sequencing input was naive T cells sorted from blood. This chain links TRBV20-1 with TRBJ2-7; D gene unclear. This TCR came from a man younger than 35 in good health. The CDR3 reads CSARDRSAGTLYEQYF. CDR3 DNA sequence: TGCAGTGCTAGAGACCGGTCGGCAGGAACTCTTTACGAGCAGTACTTC.